The sequence of this T cell receptor (beta chain) was determined in a study of blood T cell repertoires in COVID-19. About the research overall: The study drew acute and convalescent COVID-19 samples from the United States, Italy and Spain. PBMCs, B-cell-depleted T cells, or T cells were the source of the cDNA or gDNA that made up the material.

Per the authors' pipeline: Estimation of nucleated cell counts was performed using reference gene primer amplification. Some clones are missing from TCRdb's copy, which holds only in-frame ones; the method was immunoSEQ multiplex PCR. That table is the source of V, J and clone size, and D and trimming were worked out from the DNA. Among about 220,000 clones listed, approximately 84% were seen once. Trimming took 6 bases from V and 7 from J, leaving 12 bases between them. CDR1 is MNHEY, CDR2 SVGAGI, per germline. This CDR3 is 12 amino acids long. The origin of this receptor is a woman younger than 45 who had recovered from COVID-19. The genes are TRBV6-5 and TRBJ1-1; the D gene is possibly TRBD1 (5 bases). Sequenced sample: peripheral blood. CDR3 nucleotides: TGTGCCAGCAGGAGGGGAGGCGGTGAAGCTTTCTTT. It yields the protein CASRRGGGEAFF.